The clone carrying this T cell receptor beta chain has a count of ten or more. These data are taken from a study of T cells in Graves' hyperthyroidism and ophthalmopathy. Disease duration under 2 months; hyperthyroidism patients were aged 18 to 65. TCR beta CDR3 region amplification was performed from RNA transcripts. Researchers ran a first-round RT-PCR on the TCR CDR3 using the HTBI primer set. A single record per CDR3 protein comes from TCRdb applying MiXCR to the multiplex PCR reads. The sample records about 690,000 distinct CDR3 sequences, around a sixth being singletons. Trimming pared 4 bases from V and 5 bases from J, leaving 20 bases between. The germline CDR1 and CDR2 sequences are SGHTA and FQGNSA. This CDR3 has 16 amino acids.

Sequencing was performed on blood. The receptor was derived from a man aged 50 or older with Graves' hyperthyroidism. This chain joins TRBV7-2 and TRBJ2-5; D is possibly TRBD1 or TRBD2 (5 bases each). The CDR3 region has the DNA TGTGCCAGCAGCTATTTGGGACCCTATACGGGGGAGACCCAGTACTTC. Residues: CASSYLGPYTGETQYF.